Listed below are T cell receptor beta chains from one sample, sequenced in a study of PD-1 blockade in mismatch repair-deficient tumors. Sequencing used immunoSEQ multiplex PCR; TCRdb keeps in-frame clones, though not all of them. The sample has around 40,000 clones; about 85% are singletons. Here the sequenced sample was peripheral blood, taken about 76 weeks after starting pembrolizumab. All receptors derive from an adult with mismatch repair-deficient cancer. CDR3s include the opening cysteine and the closing phenylalanine or tryptophan. Fields, in order: D gene, J gene, V gene, CDR3 protein. A D gene is named only where the DNA matches it firmly.

TRBD1 | TRBJ2-1 | TRBV4-1 | CASSQTRDSNEQFF
NA | TRBJ2-3 | TRBV27 | CASSLGGDTQYF
NA | TRBJ1-2 | TRBV10-3 | CAISVRAFEGYTF
NA | TRBJ2-7 | TRBV4-2 | CASSQEGGGTSSSYEQYF
NA | TRBJ2-7 | TRBV6-6 | CASRAAGMGYEQYF
NA | TRBJ2-6 | TRBV5-1 | CASSWTGTGSSGANVLTF
TRBD2 | TRBJ2-3 | TRBV11-2 | CASSPLRASGTDTQYF
NA | TRBJ1-1 | TRBV13 | CASSSGGTEAFF
NA | TRBJ2-7 | TRBV11-2 | CASSLSGTQTYEQYF
NA | TRBJ1-1 | TRBV6-6 | CASSLTRVRSWTEAFF
TRBD2 | TRBJ2-3 | TRBV5-1 | CASSSYGTSGPGGDTQYF
TRBD2 | TRBJ2-7 | TRBV7-9 | CASRPQLAGSYEQYF
TRBD1 | TRBJ1-3 | TRBV5-1 | CASSPRPLDRAGNTIYF
NA | TRBJ2-7 | TRBV10-1 | CASSDVGSTAEQYF
TRBD2 | TRBJ2-2 | TRBV7-3 | CASSSGLAVTGELFF
TRBD2 | TRBJ2-2 | TRBV4-3 | CASSLGLAGFTGELFF
NA | TRBJ2-3 | TRBV4-2 | CASSQVPNTDTQYF
NA | TRBJ2-7 | TRBV15 | CATSRAGFTYEQYF
TRBD1 | TRBJ1-1 | TRBV29-1 | CSVIITGDEAFF
TRBD2 | TRBJ2-1 | TRBV19 | CASSEPGLAPYNEQFF
TRBD2 | TRBJ2-7 | TRBV9 | CASSVGVSGTYEQYF
NA | TRBJ1-5 | TRBV7-9 | CASSSLGYSNQPQHF
NA | TRBJ2-2 | TRBV11-3 | CASSPGVTGELFF